The 26 T cell receptor beta chains below were found in one sample sequenced in a study of cytomegalovirus exposure and HLA in healthy donors. Primers for the PCR totalled 60 Vbeta and 13 Jbeta. Sequencing was performed with immunoSEQ multiplex PCR; in TCRdb, only in-frame clones are kept and a portion is missing. The sample table includes more than 100,000 clones. The sequencing input was PBMCs. The receptors derive from a woman between 40 and 50 years old in good health and CMV-seronegative.

V gene TRBV5-1 combines with J gene TRBJ2-2, with TRBD1 matching 11 bases. V gave up 6 bases and J gave up 1 base; unmatched junction bases: 5. The CDR3 has 16 residues. Germline values: CDR1 SGHRS, CDR2 YFSETQ. CDR3 in amino acids: CASTIGTGGNTGELFF. The DNA of the CDR3 is TGCGCCAGCACCATAGGGACAGGGGGGAACACCGGGGAGCTGTTTTTT.

The chain couples TRBV2 to TRBJ2-5, with 7 bases lining up with TRBD2. Germline values: CDR1 SNHLY, CDR2 FYNNEI. This CDR3 is built from 13 residues. J lost 5 bases, V lost 7 bases, and 7 bases had no gene match. The CDR3 bases are TGTGCCAGCACCCGGACTAGATCCGAGACCCAGTACTTC. Translation: CASTRTRSETQYF.

This chain joins TRBV4-3 and TRBJ1-2, with D perhaps matching TRBD1 (5 bases). The ends were cut back, 4 bases at V and 6 bases at J, with 21 bases in the middle. The CDR3 has 16 amino acids. CDR1 and CDR2 from the germline V gene are LGHNA and YSLEER. The CDR3 nucleotides are TGCGCCAGCAGCCTTAAAACGGGAGGGGATGAGGATGGCTACACCTTC. Translating gives CASSLKTGGDEDGYTF.

As regards this clone: Distinct nucleotide sequences in the sample also encode this CDR3. The chain couples TRBV5-1 to TRBJ2-6; D gene unclear. The germline V gene encodes CDR1 SGHRS and CDR2 YFSETQ. Trimming took off 1 base at V and 0 bases at J, with 5 bases between the two ends. CDR3 size: 15 residues. CDR3 sequence reads: CASSLRGSGANVLTF. The CDR3 nucleotides are TGCGCCAGCAGCTTGAGAGGCTCTGGGGCCAACGTCCTGACTTTC. The full variable domain, rest sourced from reference TRBV5-1 and TRBJ2-6, is KAGVTQTPRYLIKTRGQQVTLSCSPISGHRSVSWYQQTPGQGLQFLFEYFSETQRNKGNFPGRFSGRQFSNSRSEMNVSTLELGDSALYLCASSLRGSGANVLTFGAGSRLTVL.

The rearrangement joins TRBV7-2 to TRBJ2-7; 9 nucleotides align to TRBD1. Germline assignment: CDR1 SGHTA and CDR2 FQGNSA. The CDR3 has 16 residues. Germline trimming cut 4 bases from V and 1 base from J; bases unmatched to any gene: 8. CDR3 coding DNA: TGTGCCAGCAGCTCACACCAGACAGGGGGTTCCTACGAGCAGTACTTC. Translation gives CASSSHQTGGSYEQYF.

This sequence joins TRBV6-5 and TRBJ1-2; a weak D match, TRBD1 (5 bases). The CDR3 length is 13 residues. Per germline, CDR1 MNHEY and CDR2 SVGAGI. V was clipped by 7 bases and J by 4 bases, with 13 bases between them. DNA for the CDR3: TGTGCCAGCACAGGGAAGGTTGGCTATGGCTACACCTTC. The encoded protein is CASTGKVGYGYTF.

V gene TRBV2 combines with J gene TRBJ1-2; possibly TRBD1 for D (5 bases). The CDR3 has 15 amino acids. Germline CDR1 is SNHLY and CDR2 is FYNNEI. Trimming took off 2 bases at V and 6 bases at J, with 16 bases between the two ends. DNA for the CDR3: TGTGCCAGCAGTGAATATAACGTCGGGGGAGATGGCTACACCTTC. It is translated as CASSEYNVGGDGYTF.

This rearrangement joins TRBV28 to TRBJ1-1, with 8 bases lining up with TRBD1. The CDR3 length is 14 residues. V lost 6 bases and J lost 1; bases outside the gene matches: 4. In germline, CDR1 is MDHEN, CDR2 SYDVKM. The CDR3 is CASSLGQGNTEAFF. In nucleotides, the CDR3 is TGTGCCAGCAGCTTAGGACAGGGGAACACTGAAGCTTTCTTT.

V is TRBV5-1 and J is TRBJ2-2; tentatively, D is TRBD1 (7 bases). The CDR3 runs to 14 residues. CDR1 is SGHRS and CDR2 is YFSETQ in the germline V gene. V dropped 4 bases and J dropped 4 bases, with 11 bases sitting between them. The CDR3 is CASSPEGATGELFF. CDR3 bases: TGCGCCAGCAGCCCGGAGGGGGCCACCGGGGAGCTGTTTTTT.

The V call is TRBV28, the J call TRBJ1-5; D remains ambiguous. There are 13 residues in the CDR3. CDR1 MDHEN and CDR2 SYDVKM come from the germline V gene. V lost 2 bases and J lost 6, with 8 bases in between. The CDR3 spells CASSLVYGQPQHF. The CDR3 DNA follows: TGTGCCAGCAGTTTAGTCTACGGTCAGCCCCAGCATTTT. The variable domain in full, with the rest retrieved from reference TRBV28 and TRBJ1-5, is DVKVTQSSRYLVKRTGEKVFLECVQDMDHENMFWYRQDPGLGLRLIYFSYDVKMKEKGDIPEGYSVSREKKERFSLILESASTNQTSMYLCASSLVYGQPQHFGDGTRLSIL.

The chain carries TRBV7-8 and TRBJ1-6; D gene ambiguous. The CDR3 covers 15 residues. V shed 1 base and J shed 8 bases, with 12 bases lying between them. The germline V gene has CDR1 SGHVS and CDR2 FQNEAQ. The CDR3 DNA reads TGTGCCAGCAGCTTAGTGTCGGGTGGGTATTCACCCCTCCACTTT. Translating it yields CASSLVSGGYSPLHF.

V gene TRBV2 combines with J gene TRBJ1-6; 8 bases fit TRBD1. The CDR3 has 15 residues. V trimming: 7 bases; J trimming: 6 bases; junction bases outside the gene matches: 8. The V gene's germline CDR1 is SNHLY and CDR2 FYNNEI. The CDR3 nucleotides read TGTGCCAGCACCATACTCGGACAGGGTAATTCACCCCTCCACTTT. Its translation is CASTILGQGNSPLHF.

The genes are TRBV6-5 and TRBJ2-4; possible D gene TRBD2, 6 bases. This CDR3 has 15 amino acids. Between the trimmed V and J ends, which lost 5 bases and 0 bases, there was a span of 11 bases. Germline V gene sequence: CDR1 MNHEY, CDR2 SVGAGI. In nucleotides, the CDR3 is TGTGCCAGCAGTCGCGGAGGGCTAGCCAAAAACATTCAGTACTTC. Residues: CASSRGGLAKNIQYF.

The CDR3: CATTSPGGGEETQYF. For the CDR3, the DNA is TGTGCCACCACGAGCCCTGGGGGGGGAGAAGAGACCCAGTACTTC. The gene calls are TRBV19 and TRBJ2-5, with 7 bases identical to TRBD2. The CDR3 length is 15 residues. V shed 10 bases, J shed 3 bases, and the junction held 14 bases outside the gene matches. CDR1 and CDR2 (germline): LNHDA, SQIVND (reference sequence).

This chain joins TRBV6-6 and TRBJ1-1, with a tentative D call TRBD1 (5 bases). This CDR3 has 16 amino acids. V was trimmed by 0 bases and J by 5 bases, leaving 16 bases between them. Looked up from germline, CDR1 is MNHNY and CDR2 is SVGAGI (reference sequence). The CDR3 is CASSYSRGRGGTEAFF. In nucleotides, the CDR3 is TGTGCCAGCAGTTACTCGAGGGGCCGGGGAGGGACTGAAGCTTTCTTT.

The CDR3 nucleotides are TGTGCCATCAGTGAGCGCCGGGGTCCCTACGAGCAGTACGTC. This gives the protein CAISERRGPYEQYV. The chain joins TRBV10-3 to TRBJ2-7; TRBD2 might be the D (5 bases). The germline CDR1 and CDR2 sequences are ENHRY and SYGVKD. V dropped 2 bases and J dropped 2 bases, with 10 bases sitting between them. The CDR3 is 14 residues long.

The gene calls are TRBV7-8 and TRBJ2-5, with a possible D match to TRBD1 (5 bases). V lost 10 bases to trimming and J lost 2 bases, with 11 bases between them. The CDR3 is 12 residues long. Germline CDR1 is SGHVS and CDR2 is FQNEAQ. In DNA, the CDR3 is TGTGCCACAGGGAAGGGGCAAGAGACCCAGTACTTC. Encoded protein: CATGKGQETQYF.

The J gene is TRBJ2-3, the V gene TRBV28, with D unresolved. The germline V gene has CDR1 MDHEN and CDR2 SYDVKM. Between the trimmed V and J ends, which lost 2 bases and 0 bases, there was a span of 6 bases. CDR3 length: 14 residues. CDR3 residues: CASSLMSSTDTQYF. The DNA for the CDR3 is TGTGCCAGCAGTTTAATGTCTAGCACAGATACGCAGTATTTT.

V usage is TRBV6-5 and J usage is TRBJ1-6, with D hard to call. Trimming removed 0 bases from V and 15 bases from J, with 18 bases in between. The germline V gene encodes CDR1 MNHEY and CDR2 SVGAGI. The CDR3 contains 15 residues. CDR3 residues: CASSYSTAGPRHLHF. The CDR3 coding sequence is TGTGCCAGCAGTTACTCGACGGCGGGTCCCAGACACCTCCACTTT.

The V gene is TRBV7-2, the J gene TRBJ1-2; tentative D call: TRBD1 (6 bases). V lost 4 bases, J lost 4 bases, and 16 bases lay in between. This CDR3 has 15 residues. The germline CDR1 and CDR2 sequences are SGHTA and FQGNSA. CDR3 DNA sequence: TGTGCCAGCAGCTCTAGGGGGGGGCTGGGCTATGGCTACACCTTC. Translating gives CASSSRGGLGYGYTF. The whole variable domain, remainder taken from reference TRBV7-2 and TRBJ1-2, is GAGVSQSPSNKVTEKGKDVELRCDPISGHTALYWYRQSLGQGLEFLIYFQGNSAPDKSGLPSDRFSAERTGGSVSTLTIQRTQQEDSAVYLCASSSRGGLGYGYTFGSGTRLTVV.

As to this clone: The same CDR3 arises from other DNA sequences in this sample as well. The chain links TRBV18 to TRBJ2-4, with D tentatively TRBD2 (5 bases). Trimming removed 9 bases from V and 0 bases from J, with 12 bases in between. The CDR3 is made up of 14 amino acids. Germline values: CDR1 KGHSH, CDR2 LQKENI. The CDR3 bases are TGTGCCAGTTCAGCGGATCTAGCCAAAAACATTCAGTACTTC. It encodes CASSADLAKNIQYF.

The chain combines TRBV4-2 with TRBJ2-7, with 15 bases that match TRBD2. The CDR3 runs 18 residues. V was pared by 4 bases and J by 2 bases, with 9 bases of the junction left unmatched. From germline, CDR1 is LGHNA and CDR2 YNFKEQ. The CDR3 is CASSLRTSGGAKTYEQYF. As DNA, the CDR3 is TGTGCCAGCAGCCTGAGGACTAGCGGGGGGGCCAAGACCTACGAGCAGTACTTC.

The V and J genes are TRBV5-6 and TRBJ2-3; 7 bases match TRBD2. The CDR3 contains 15 residues. Germline V CDR1 and CDR2: SGHDT, YYEEEE. V was clipped by 3 bases and J by 5 bases; unmatched bases: 9. CDR3 DNA: TGTGCCAGCAGCTCACCCGAAGCGGGAAGAGATACGCAGTATTTT. Translating gives CASSSPEAGRDTQYF.

The gene calls are TRBV5-6 and TRBJ2-5, with TRBD1 matching over 8 bases. The end of the DNA fits TRBJ2-7 better, so the J call may be wrong. Germline loops: CDR1 SGHDT, CDR2 YYEEEE. This CDR3 has 14 amino acids. The CDR3 protein is CASSLQQGVYEQYF. For the CDR3, the DNA is TGTGCCAGCAGCTTGCAACAGGGGGTCTACGAGCAGTACTTC.

The J gene is TRBJ2-1, the V gene TRBV19; 10 nucleotides match TRBD2. The germline CDR1 and CDR2 sequences are LNHDA and SQIVND (reference sequence). V dropped 4 bases and J dropped 8; count of bases not matched to a gene: 8. This CDR3 is 15 amino acids long. For the CDR3, the DNA is TGTGCCAGTAGTAACGAGCGGGGGGGCCGGGATGAGCAGTTCTTC. Residues: CASSNERGGRDEQFF.

The chain couples TRBV5-4 to TRBJ2-1; D ambiguous. V was clipped by 0 bases and J by 9 bases, with 10 bases between them. The germline CDR1 and CDR2 sequences are SGHNT and YYREEE (reference sequence). The CDR3 consists of 13 residues. CDR3 nucleotide sequence: TGTGCCAGCAGCTTGGACCCAACGGGTGAGCAGTTCTTC. Amino acid sequence: CASSLDPTGEQFF.